This entry is about one TCR beta chain. Its antigen is unidentified. These data belong to a study of shared clonotypes between healthy human individuals. On the study more broadly: A couple of women and a few men aged 18 to 49 made up the donors.

Study-level points and caveats: At large depth, rarefaction still showed sorted-subset sequencing to be incomplete.

This table comes from immunoSEQ multiplex PCR, and its TCRdb copy is limited to in-frame clones, with some not included. This sample has 550,000 to 800,000 clones, with 90% found just once. Both CD45RO+ cells and CCR7-negative CD45RA+ TemRA cells were combined to make up CD8 memory. The germline V gene has CDR1 SGHAT and CDR2 FQNNGV. The CDR3 is 16 amino acids. The ends were cut back, 1 base at V and 1 base at J, with 11 bases in the middle. Sequenced material: memory CD8+ T cells from PBMCs. Described subset: CD45RO+ cells pooled with CCR7-negative TemRA cells. This sequence originates from a man aged 18 to 30 in good health. Some clones in this sample may be carry-over from other donors' samples. V usage is TRBV11-2 and J usage is TRBJ2-1; unclear D gene. The CDR3 reads CASSLGVDGSYNEQFF. DNA for the CDR3: TGTGCCAGCAGCTTAGGGGTTGACGGGTCCTACAATGAGCAGTTCTTC. Drawing the rest from reference TRBV11-2 and TRBJ2-1, the complete variable domain is EAGVAQSPRYKIIEKRQSVAFWCNPISGHATLYWYQQILGQGPKLLIQFQNNGVVDDSQLPKDRFSAERLKGVDSTLKIQPAKLEDSAVYLCASSLGVDGSYNEQFFGPGTRLTVL.